The text below deals with one TCR beta chain. The data belong to a study of blood T cell repertoires in COVID-19. Assay used: immunoSEQ multiplex PCR; TCRdb lists only in-frame clones, some missing. The table has some 270,000 clones, 90% seen once; the top ten hold 4.1%. Trimming took off 1 base at V and 0 bases at J, with 13 bases between the two ends. Germline V gene sequence: CDR1 SGHDN, CDR2 FVKESK. This CDR3 has 17 residues. Sequencing was done on a sample of PBMCs or T cells enriched from blood (not recorded which). The chain recombines TRBV14 with TRBJ2-1; possibly TRBD1 for D (5 bases). This sequence originates from a woman under 40 with acute COVID-19. CDR3 in DNA: TGTGCCAGCAGCCAAGGACAGCTGTCCAGCTCCTACAATGAGCAGTTCTTC. Protein: CASSQGQLSSSYNEQFF.